These T cell receptor beta chains were read from a single sample in a study of regulatory dendritic cells for organ transplantation. Antigens of these TCRs are unknown. Profiling relied on immunoSEQ multiplex PCR, and the TCRdb table lists in-frame clones only, not all of them. Of 12,000 or so clones in the sample, around 62% are singletons; the top ten hold 1.2%. Sequencing input: naive CD8+ T cells from blood cultured with dendritic cells. Source of these receptors: a human donor in good health. The CDR3 runs from the conserved cysteine through the conserved F or W.

TRBV4-1,CASSQALLNTEAFF
TRBV6-7,CASSYHKRTATDTQYF
TRBV5-1,CASSLGLAGRTRTDTQYF
TRBV7-9,CASSFVRGVRSSYNEQFF
TRBV7-9,CASSLDLAEQYF
TRBV19,CASSSGILPREQYF
TRBV6-5,CASSSDSSPFREQYF
TRBV11-3,CASSFTDMNTEAFF
TRBV25-1,CASSEWEGGGYTF
TRBV7-9,CASSGMRAGAYGYTF
TRBV11-2,CASSLLTGGDEQYF
TRBV7-9,CASSSSRGNNEQFF
TRBV12-5,CASGLVGPGAGELFF
TRBV5-6,CASSEGTGFNQPQHF
TRBV5-3,CARRPPGLDRDTQYF
TRBV9,CASSVGGGSSNEQFF
TRBV14,CASSQDPQVVYEQYF
TRBV18,CASSPPVGTNAGELFF
TRBV7-8,CASSLGAEMYEKLFF
TRBV19,CASTPGQGNTEAFF
TRBV6-1,CASSDASLVGGYF
TRBV7-6,CASSSQGGNSPLHF
TRBV7-9,CASSPKGLAAYEQYF
TRBV27,CASSSVTDTQYF
TRBV6-5,CASSYSELSYGYTF
TRBV4-2,CASSPTLSGHLYGYTF
TRBV4-1,CASSQDGGLTDTQYF
TRBV7-9,CASSSGTGTEAFF
TRBV4-1,CASSPERGGTNQPQHF
TRBV9,CASSVGQGPYYGYTF
TRBV7-9,CASSLVGGAYEQYF